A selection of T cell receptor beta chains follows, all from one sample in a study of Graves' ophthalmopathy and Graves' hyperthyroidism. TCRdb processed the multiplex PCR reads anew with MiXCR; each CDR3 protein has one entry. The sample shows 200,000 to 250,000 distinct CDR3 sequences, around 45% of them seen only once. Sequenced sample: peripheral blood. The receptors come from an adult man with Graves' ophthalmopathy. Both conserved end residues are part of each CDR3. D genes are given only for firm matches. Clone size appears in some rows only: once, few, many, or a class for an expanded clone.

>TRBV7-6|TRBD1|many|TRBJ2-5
TGTGCCAGCAGCTCGGGACAGCAAGAGACCCAGTACTTC
CASSSGQQETQYF
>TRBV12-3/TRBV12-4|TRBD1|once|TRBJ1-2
TGTGCCAGCAGACGGGACAGGGCATACACCTTC
CASRRDRAYTF
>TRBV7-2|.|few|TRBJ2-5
TGTGCCAGCCTCGAGGGTAGCAGAGAGACCCAGTACTTC
CASLEGSRETQYF
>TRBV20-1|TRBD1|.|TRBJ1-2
TGCAGTGTAGACGTAGCGGGGGCAGGGGGCTACGAGGGCTACACCTTC
CSVDVAGAGGYEGYTF
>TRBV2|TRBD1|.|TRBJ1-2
TGTGCCAGCAGTGGATCCGGGGACAGGGGCAACTATGGCTACACCTTC
CASSGSGDRGNYGYTF
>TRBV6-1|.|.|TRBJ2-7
TGTACCAGCAGTGAACGCCCTTGGCACGAGCAGTACTTC
CTSSERPWHEQYF
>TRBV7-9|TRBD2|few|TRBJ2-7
TGTGCCAGCAGACCGAAATTTAGCGGGAGCTCCTACGAGCAGTACTTC
CASRPKFSGSSYEQYF
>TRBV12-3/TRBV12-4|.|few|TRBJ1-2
TGTGCCAGCAGTTCGACCCTAGGGGATGGCTACACCTTC
CASSSTLGDGYTF
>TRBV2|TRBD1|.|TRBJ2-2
TGTGCCAGCAGAGGAGACAGGGTGGGCACCGGGGAGCTGTTTTTT
CASRGDRVGTGELFF
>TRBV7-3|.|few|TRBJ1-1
TGTGCCAGCAGCTTAGTTCATCAGGGGGAAGCTTTCTTT
CASSLVHQGEAFF
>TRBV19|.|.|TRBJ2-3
TGTGCCAGTAGTCTCCTCCTGGGGACAGATACGCAGTATTTT
CASSLLLGTDTQYF
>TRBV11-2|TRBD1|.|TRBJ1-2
TGTGCCAGCAGCCAAGATCTACAGGGGGTCCGAGGCTACACCTTC
CASSQDLQGVRGYTF
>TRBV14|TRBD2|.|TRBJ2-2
TGTGCCAGCAGCCTTAGCGGGAGAATAATCGGGGAGCTGTTTTTT
CASSLSGRIIGELFF
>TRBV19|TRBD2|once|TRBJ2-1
TGTGCCAGTAGACTTAGCGGGTTCTACGACAATGAGCAGTTCTTC
CASRLSGFYDNEQFF
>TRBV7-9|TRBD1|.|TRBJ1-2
TGTGCCAGCAGCTTGGAAGTAGACAGGGGGCTCTCTGGCTACACCTTC
CASSLEVDRGLSGYTF
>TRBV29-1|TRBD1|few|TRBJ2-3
TGCAGCGTTGAAGGGACAGGGGATTATACGCAGTATTTT
CSVEGTGDYTQYF
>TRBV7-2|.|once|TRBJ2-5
TGTGCCAGCAGCCAACCCACGGGGGAGACCCAGTACTTC
CASSQPTGETQYF
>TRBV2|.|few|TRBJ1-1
TGTGCCAGCACTCTCTCCGCTTCGACAAACACTGAAGCTTTCTTT
CASTLSASTNTEAFF
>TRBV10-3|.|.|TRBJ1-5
TGTGCCATCAGTTCACGAGGGCAGCTTAATCAGCCCCAGCATTTT
CAISSRGQLNQPQHF
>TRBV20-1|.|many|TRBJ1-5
TGCAGTGCTCTTGATAGCAATCAGCCCCAGCATTTT
CSALDSNQPQHF
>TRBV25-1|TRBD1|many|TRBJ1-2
TGTGCCAGCAGTTACGGACAGGCGTTCTATGGCTACACCTTC
CASSYGQAFYGYTF
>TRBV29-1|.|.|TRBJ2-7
TGCAGCGTTGATGTCGCCCCCTACGAGCAGTACTTC
CSVDVAPYEQYF
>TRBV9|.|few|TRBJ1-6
TGTGCCAGCAGCTTGGTGGCAGTTAATTCACCCCTCCACTTT
CASSLVAVNSPLHF
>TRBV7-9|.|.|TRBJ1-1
TGTGCCAGCAGCTTGGGATCGACGGTGAACACTGAAGCTTTCTTT
CASSLGSTVNTEAFF
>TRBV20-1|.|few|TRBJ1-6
TGCAGTGCTAGAGCGGTCTCACCCCTCCACTTT
CSARAVSPLHF
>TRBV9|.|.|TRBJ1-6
TGTGCCAGCAGGTGGCAGGCTGATTCACCCCTCCACTTT
CASRWQADSPLHF
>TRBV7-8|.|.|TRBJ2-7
TGTGCCAGCAGCTTCTGGCTGTCCTACGAGCAGTACTTC
CASSFWLSYEQYF
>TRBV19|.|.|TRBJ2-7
TGTGCCAGTAGTATTCCCGGGGGCGCAGGCTACGAGCAGTACTTC
CASSIPGGAGYEQYF
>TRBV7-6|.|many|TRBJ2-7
TGTGCCAGCAGCTTAGAGTCCGAGCAGTACTTC
CASSLESEQYF
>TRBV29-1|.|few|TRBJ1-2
TGCAGCGTTATCGGTGTCGGGGAGGGCTACACCTTC
CSVIGVGEGYTF
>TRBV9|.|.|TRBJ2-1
TGTGCCAGCAGCGTAAGGGCTGTTAACTCCTACAATGAGCAGTTCTTC
CASSVRAVNSYNEQFF
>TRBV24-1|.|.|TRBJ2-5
TGTGCCACCAGTGACCACGCGGGCGGGAACTTC
CATSDHAGGNF
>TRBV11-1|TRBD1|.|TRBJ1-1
TGTGCCAGCAGCCCAGACGACAGGGTTACCCCTGAAGCTTTCTTT
CASSPDDRVTPEAFF
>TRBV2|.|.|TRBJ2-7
TGTGCCAGCAGTCTCACTGCGCAGGGCCCCTACGAGCAGTACTTC
CASSLTAQGPYEQYF
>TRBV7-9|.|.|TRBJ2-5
TGTGCCAGCAGCCCAGGTATGGGGTCGCGCCAAGAGACCCAGTACTTC
CASSPGMGSRQETQYF
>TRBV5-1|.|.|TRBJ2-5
TGCGCCAGCAGCTTGGAATCGGCTGTCCCGGAGACCCAGTACTTC
CASSLESAVPETQYF
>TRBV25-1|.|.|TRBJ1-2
TGTGCCAGCAGTGGACAAGTGGACGGCTACACCTTC
CASSGQVDGYTF
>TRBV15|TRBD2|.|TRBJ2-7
TGTGCCACCAGCAGAGATGGCGGGAGTCCCTACGAGCAGTACTTC
CATSRDGGSPYEQYF
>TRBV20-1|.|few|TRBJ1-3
TGCAGTGCCACCGGGACACACTCTGGAAACACCATATATTTT
CSATGTHSGNTIYF
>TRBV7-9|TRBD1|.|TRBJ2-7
TGTGCCAGCAGCTTAGTGGGACAGGGTCTGGTGGAGCAGTACTTC
CASSLVGQGLVEQYF
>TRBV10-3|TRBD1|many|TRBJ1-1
TGTGCCATCAGTGAGCAACAGGGGCGTCAAACTTTCTTT
CAISEQQGRQTFF
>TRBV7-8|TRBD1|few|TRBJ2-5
TGTGCCAGCAGCTTAGAAGGGACAGGGCCCCAAGAGACCCAGTACTTC
CASSLEGTGPQETQYF
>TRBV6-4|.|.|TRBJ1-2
TGTGCCAGCAGTGACGAACATCGACCCTATGGCTACACCTTC
CASSDEHRPYGYTF
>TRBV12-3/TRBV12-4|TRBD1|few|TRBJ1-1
TGTGCCAGCAGTTTTCAGCAGGGGGGGACTGAAGCTTTCTTT
CASSFQQGGTEAFF
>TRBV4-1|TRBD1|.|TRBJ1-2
TGCGCCAGCAGCCGAGGGACAGGCGGAGGCTACACCTTC
CASSRGTGGGYTF
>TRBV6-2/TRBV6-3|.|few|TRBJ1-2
TGTGCCAGCAGTGAAGCGCGCAACTATGGCTACACCTTC
CASSEARNYGYTF
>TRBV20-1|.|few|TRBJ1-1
TGCAGTGCCGAAGCTCAGGGGACTGAAGCTTTCTTT
CSAEAQGTEAFF
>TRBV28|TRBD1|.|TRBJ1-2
TGTGCCAGCCACAGGGGTAACTATGGCTACACCTTC
CASHRGNYGYTF
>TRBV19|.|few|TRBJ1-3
TGTGCCAGCGGGGGAGTCGGAAACACCATATATTTT
CASGGVGNTIYF
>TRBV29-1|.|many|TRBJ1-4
TGCAGCGTCTTACAGGGAGTGAACGAAAAACTGTTTTTT
CSVLQGVNEKLFF
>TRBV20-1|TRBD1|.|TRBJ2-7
TGCAGTGCAAATCCCCGGGACAGGGGACTCTCCTACGAGCAGTACTTC
CSANPRDRGLSYEQYF
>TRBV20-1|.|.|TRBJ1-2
TGCAGTGCCTGGACCCCTACTAACTATGGCTACACCTTC
CSAWTPTNYGYTF
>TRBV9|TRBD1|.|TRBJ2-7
TGCGCCAGCAGCCCGGGGACAGTGGGCGAGCAGTACTTC
CASSPGTVGEQYF
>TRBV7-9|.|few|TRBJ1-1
TGTGCCAGCAGCAGTGCGTGGCCGAACACTGAAGCTTTCTTT
CASSSAWPNTEAFF
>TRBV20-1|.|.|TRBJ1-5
TGCAGTGCTAGAGTGGACGATGGGCAGCCCCAGCATTTT
CSARVDDGQPQHF